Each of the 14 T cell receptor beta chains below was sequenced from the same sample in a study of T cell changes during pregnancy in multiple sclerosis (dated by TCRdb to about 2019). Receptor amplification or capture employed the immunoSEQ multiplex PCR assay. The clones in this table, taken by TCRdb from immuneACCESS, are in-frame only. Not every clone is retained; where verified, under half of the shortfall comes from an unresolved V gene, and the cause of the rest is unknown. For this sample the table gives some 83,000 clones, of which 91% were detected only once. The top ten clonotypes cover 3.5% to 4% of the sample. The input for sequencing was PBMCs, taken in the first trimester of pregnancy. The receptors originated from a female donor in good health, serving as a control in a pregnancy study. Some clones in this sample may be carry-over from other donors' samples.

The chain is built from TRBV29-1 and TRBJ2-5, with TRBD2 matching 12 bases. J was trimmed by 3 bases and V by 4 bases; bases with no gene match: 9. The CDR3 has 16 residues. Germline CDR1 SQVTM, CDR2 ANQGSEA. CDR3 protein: CSVALAGGPREETQYF. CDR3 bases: TGCAGCGTTGCTCTAGCGGGAGGGCCGAGGGAAGAGACCCAGTACTTC.

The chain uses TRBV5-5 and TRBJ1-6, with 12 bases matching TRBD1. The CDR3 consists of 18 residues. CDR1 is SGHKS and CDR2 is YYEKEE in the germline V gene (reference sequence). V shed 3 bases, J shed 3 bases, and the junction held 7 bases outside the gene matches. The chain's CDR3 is CASSSGTGGFVYNSPLHF. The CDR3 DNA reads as TGTGCCAGCAGCTCGGGGACAGGGGGCTTCGTCTATAATTCACCCCTCCACTTT. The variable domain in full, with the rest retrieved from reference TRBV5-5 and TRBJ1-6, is DAGVTQSPTHLIKTRGQQVTLRCSPISGHKSVSWYQQVLGQGPQFIFQYYEKEERGRGNFPDRFSARQFPNYSSELNVNALLLGDSALYLCASSSGTGGFVYNSPLHFGNGTRLTVT.

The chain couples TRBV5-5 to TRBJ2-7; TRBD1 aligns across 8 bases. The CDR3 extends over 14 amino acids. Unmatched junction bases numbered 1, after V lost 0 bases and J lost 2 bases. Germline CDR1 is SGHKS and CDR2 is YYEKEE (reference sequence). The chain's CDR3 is CASSLGTGPYEQYF. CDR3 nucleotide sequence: TGTGCCAGCAGCTTGGGGACAGGGCCCTACGAGCAGTACTTC.

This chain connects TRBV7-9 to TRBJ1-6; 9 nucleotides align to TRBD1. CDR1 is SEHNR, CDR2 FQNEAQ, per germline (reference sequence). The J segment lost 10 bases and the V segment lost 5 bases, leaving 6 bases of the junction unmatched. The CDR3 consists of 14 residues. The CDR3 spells CASSPDRGESPLHF. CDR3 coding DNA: TGTGCCAGCAGCCCGGACAGGGGTGAGTCACCCCTCCACTTT. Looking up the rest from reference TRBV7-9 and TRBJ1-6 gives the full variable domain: DTGVSQNPRHKITKRGQNVTFRCDPISEHNRLYWYRQTLGQGPEFLTYFQNEAQLEKSRLLSDRFSAERPKGSFSTLEIQRTEQGDSAMYLCASSPDRGESPLHFGNGTRLTVT.

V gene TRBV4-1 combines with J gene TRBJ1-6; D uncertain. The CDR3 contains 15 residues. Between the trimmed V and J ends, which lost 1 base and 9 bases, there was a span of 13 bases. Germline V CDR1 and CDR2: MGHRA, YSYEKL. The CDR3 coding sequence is TGCGCCAGCAGCCAAGCGCCATACGCAGGTTCACCCCTCCACTTT. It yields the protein CASSQAPYAGSPLHF.

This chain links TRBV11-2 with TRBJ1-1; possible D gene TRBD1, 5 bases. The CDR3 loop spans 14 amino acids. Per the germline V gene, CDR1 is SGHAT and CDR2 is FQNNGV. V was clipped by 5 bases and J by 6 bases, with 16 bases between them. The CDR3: CASSPYAGFAEAFF. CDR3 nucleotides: TGTGCCAGCAGCCCGTACGCAGGGTTCGCTGAAGCTTTCTTT. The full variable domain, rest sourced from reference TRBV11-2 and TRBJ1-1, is EAGVAQSPRYKIIEKRQSVAFWCNPISGHATLYWYQQILGQGPKLLIQFQNNGVVDDSQLPKDRFSAERLKGVDSTLKIQPAKLEDSAVYLCASSPYAGFAEAFFGQGTRLTVV.

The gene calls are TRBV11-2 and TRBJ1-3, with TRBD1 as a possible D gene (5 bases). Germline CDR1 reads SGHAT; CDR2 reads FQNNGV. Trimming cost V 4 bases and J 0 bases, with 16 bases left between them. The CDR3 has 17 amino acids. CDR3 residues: CASSSGPPQGSGNTIYF. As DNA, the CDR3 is TGTGCCAGCAGCTCCGGACCCCCTCAGGGCTCTGGAAACACCATATATTTT.

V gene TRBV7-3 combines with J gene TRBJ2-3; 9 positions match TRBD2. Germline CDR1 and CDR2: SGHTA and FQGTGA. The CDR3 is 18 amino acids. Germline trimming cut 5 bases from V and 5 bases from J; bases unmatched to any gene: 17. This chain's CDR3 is CASSKHPTSGPRGDTQYF. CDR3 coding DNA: TGTGCCAGCAGCAAACACCCGACTAGCGGTCCGCGGGGAGATACGCAGTATTTT.

CDR3 DNA sequence: TGTGCCAGCAGCCCTACCGGGACTAGCGGGGTAGAGACCCAGTACTTC. Translating it yields CASSPTGTSGVETQYF. The V call is TRBV6-4, the J call TRBJ2-5; 13 bases line up with TRBD2. This CDR3 contains 16 residues. V shed 6 bases, J shed 4 bases, and the junction held 8 bases outside the gene matches. CDR1 is MRHNA, CDR2 SNTAGT, per germline.

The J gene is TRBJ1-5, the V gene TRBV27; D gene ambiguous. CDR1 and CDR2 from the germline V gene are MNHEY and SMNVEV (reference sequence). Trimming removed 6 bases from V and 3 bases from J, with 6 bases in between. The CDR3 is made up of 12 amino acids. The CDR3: CASSHYNQPQHF. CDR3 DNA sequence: TGTGCCAGCAGCCACTACAATCAGCCCCAGCATTTT.

CDR3 region: CASLFAGVGQPQHF. CDR3 sequence (DNA): TGTGCCAGCCTTTTTGCGGGGGTCGGTCAGCCCCAGCATTTT. This chain joins TRBV28 and TRBJ1-5, with D possibly matching TRBD1 (5 bases). CDR1 is MDHEN and CDR2 is SYDVKM in the germline V gene. The CDR3 is 14 amino acids. V was cut by 8 bases and J by 6 bases, with 17 bases left in between.

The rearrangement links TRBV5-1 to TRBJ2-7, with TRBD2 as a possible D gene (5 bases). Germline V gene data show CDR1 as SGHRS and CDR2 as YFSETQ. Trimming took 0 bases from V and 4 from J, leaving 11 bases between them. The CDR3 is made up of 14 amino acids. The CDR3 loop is CASSLGGSVYEQYF. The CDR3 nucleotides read TGCGCCAGCAGCTTGGGAGGGAGTGTATACGAGCAGTACTTC.

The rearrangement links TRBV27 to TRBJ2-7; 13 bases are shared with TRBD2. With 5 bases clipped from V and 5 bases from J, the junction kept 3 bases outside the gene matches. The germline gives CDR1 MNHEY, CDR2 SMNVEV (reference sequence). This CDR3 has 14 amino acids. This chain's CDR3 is CASSTSGRDHEQYF. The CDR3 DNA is TGTGCCAGCAGTACTAGCGGGAGGGACCACGAGCAGTACTTC.

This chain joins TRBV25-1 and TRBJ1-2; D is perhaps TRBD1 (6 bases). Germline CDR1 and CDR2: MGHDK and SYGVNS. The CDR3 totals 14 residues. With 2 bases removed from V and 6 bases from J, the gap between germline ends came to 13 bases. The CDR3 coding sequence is TGTGCCAGCAGTGAACTCGGGCAGGGGAATGGCTACACCTTC. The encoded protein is CASSELGQGNGYTF.